The following is a TCR beta chain sequence with its context. This record comes from a study of blood T cell repertoires in COVID-19. Using immunoSEQ multiplex PCR, the repertoire was profiled, and TCRdb retains in-frame clones only, with some absent. This table has roughly 390,000 clones, 85% appearing once. CDR1 and CDR2 (germline): SGHRS, YFSETQ. The V end lost 0 bases, the J end lost 13 bases, and 14 bases lay between the germline ends. The CDR3 is 14 residues long. Sequences were obtained from peripheral blood. The sequence came from a woman in her late teens or twenties with acute or convalescent COVID-19. The chain uses TRBV5-1 and TRBJ1-6; D remains unclear. The CDR3, as DNA: TGCGCCAGCAGCTTGGACACTAAGGGAGGGCCCCTCCACTTT. This encodes CASSLDTKGGPLHF.